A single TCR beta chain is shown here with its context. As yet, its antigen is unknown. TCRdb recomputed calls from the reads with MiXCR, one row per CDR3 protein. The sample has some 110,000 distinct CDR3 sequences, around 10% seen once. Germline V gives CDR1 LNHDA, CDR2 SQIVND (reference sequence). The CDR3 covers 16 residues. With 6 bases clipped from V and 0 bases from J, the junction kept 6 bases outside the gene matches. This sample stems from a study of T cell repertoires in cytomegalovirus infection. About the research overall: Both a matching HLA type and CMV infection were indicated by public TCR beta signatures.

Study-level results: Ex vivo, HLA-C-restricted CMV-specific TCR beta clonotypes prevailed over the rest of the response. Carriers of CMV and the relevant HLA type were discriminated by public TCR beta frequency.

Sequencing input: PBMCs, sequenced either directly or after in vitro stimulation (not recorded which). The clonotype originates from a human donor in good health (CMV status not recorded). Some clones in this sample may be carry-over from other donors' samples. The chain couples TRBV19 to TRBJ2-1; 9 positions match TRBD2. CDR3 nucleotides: TGTGCCAGTAGCAGAGCTAGCGGGACCTCCTACAATGAGCAGTTCTTC. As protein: CASSRASGTSYNEQFF.